The 14 T cell receptor beta chains presented below share a single source sample, sequenced in a study of blood T cell repertoires in COVID-19. Assay used: immunoSEQ multiplex PCR; TCRdb lists only in-frame clones, some missing. This sample has 160,000 or so clones, with around nine tenths found just once. Material: peripheral blood. These receptors originate from a woman in her 70s with acute or convalescent COVID-19.

The chain recombines TRBV15 with TRBJ2-3, with 7 bases that match TRBD1. Per the germline V gene, CDR1 is LNHNV and CDR2 is YYDKDF (reference sequence). This CDR3 contains 15 residues. V dropped 1 base and J dropped 3; count of bases not matched to a gene: 4. The CDR3 here is CATSRATGWTDTQYF. DNA of the CDR3: TGTGCCACCAGCAGAGCGACAGGGTGGACAGATACGCAGTATTTT.

The CDR3 sequence is CASTSSGNTIYF. CDR3 nucleotide sequence: TGTGCCAGCACGAGCTCTGGAAACACCATATATTTT. This rearrangement joins TRBV6-5 to TRBJ1-3; no clear D gene. Trimming removed 7 bases at V and 0 bases at J, with 4 bases between. The CDR3 contains 12 residues. Germline CDR1 and CDR2: MNHEY and SVGAGI.

The chain links TRBV19 to TRBJ1-6; the D is unclear. The CDR3 runs to 17 residues. Germline CDR1 LNHDA, CDR2 SQIVND (reference sequence). V lost 1 base and J lost 7, with 17 bases in between. The chain's CDR3 is CASSIGPGRVGNSPLHF. The DNA of the CDR3 is TGTGCCAGTAGTATAGGTCCGGGAAGGGTGGGGAATTCACCCCTCCACTTT.

CDR3 loop: CASSRAGAGDTQYF. CDR3 DNA sequence: TGTGCCAGCAGCCGCGCGGGGGCCGGAGATACGCAGTATTTT. The chain combines TRBV7-6 with TRBJ2-3; D perhaps matches TRBD2 (7 bases). CDR1 is SGHVS, CDR2 FNYEAQ, per germline. With 5 bases removed from V and 5 bases from J, the gap between germline ends came to 14 bases. This CDR3 has 14 amino acids. The variable domain in full, completed from reference TRBV7-6 and TRBJ2-3, reads GAGVSQSPRYKVTKRGQDVALRCDPISGHVSLYWYRQALGQGPEFLTYFNYEAQQDKSGLPNDRFSAERPEGSISTLTIQRTEQRDSAMYRCASSRAGAGDTQYFGPGTRLTVL.

The chain carries TRBV4-1 and TRBJ1-6; D is possibly TRBD1 (6 bases). Trimming left V 0 bases short and J 9 bases short, with 12 bases between. This CDR3 is 15 amino acids long. Germline CDR1 is MGHRA and CDR2 is YSYEKL. Here the CDR3 DNA reads TGCGCCAGCAGCCAAGATCCGTCCAGGGGTTCACCCCTCCACTTT. Translated, it gives CASSQDPSRGSPLHF.

The chain combines TRBV3-1 (or the pseudogene TRBV3-2) with TRBJ1-4, with TRBD1 matching over 8 bases. J was trimmed by 0 bases and V by 4 bases; bases with no gene match: 7. In germline, CDR1 is LGHDT, CDR2 YNNKEL (reference sequence). The CDR3 extends over 17 amino acids. The CDR3 DNA reads TGTGCCAGCAGCCGTCCCGGGACAGGATCAACTAATGAAAAACTGTTTTTT. This sequence encodes CASSRPGTGSTNEKLFF.

The chain joins TRBV11-2 to TRBJ1-2; D remains unclear. This CDR3 spans 14 amino acids. CDR1 SGHAT and CDR2 FQNNGV come from the germline V gene. V was pared by 6 bases and J by 1 base, with 12 bases between. The CDR3 nucleotides read TGTGCCAGCAGTTTTACAACAGATAACTATGGCTACACCTTC. Residues: CASSFTTDNYGYTF.

The genes are TRBV30 and TRBJ1-1, with 8 bases that match TRBD1. There are 12 residues in the CDR3. The ends lost 6 bases at V and 6 bases at J; junction bases unmatched: 6. Looked up from germline, CDR1 is GTSNPN and CDR2 is SVGIG (reference sequence). The CDR3 DNA reads TGTGCCTGCCACAGGGGGAAGGCTGAAGCTTTCTTT. Protein product: CACHRGKAEAFF.

The rearrangement links TRBV7-9 to TRBJ2-3; 12 bases fit TRBD2. Germline V gene lookup returns CDR1 SEHNR and CDR2 FQNEAQ (reference sequence). The CDR3 length is 19 residues. After removal of 0 bases from V and 5 bases from J, the junction contained 12 bases not matched to a gene. The CDR3 nucleotides read TGTGCCAGCAGCTTAGCGGCACTAGCGGGGGGCCTCCAGGAAGATACGCAGTATTTT. It yields the protein CASSLAALAGGLQEDTQYF.

The chain recombines TRBV15 with TRBJ2-1, with 9 bases aligning to TRBD1. The CDR3 spans 15 residues. V was pared by 6 bases and J by 13 bases, with 16 bases of the junction left unmatched. Germline V gene sequence: CDR1 LNHNV, CDR2 YYDKDF (reference sequence). CDR3 coding DNA: TGTGCCACCAGGCCCAATGGGGACAGGGAACCTCGTCAGTTCTTC. It codes for CATRPNGDREPRQFF.

The chain employs TRBV7-9 and TRBJ1-2; 8 bases match TRBD1. Trimming removed 5 bases from V and 6 bases from J; junction bases left unmatched: 8. The CDR3 extends over 14 amino acids. Germline V gene lookup returns CDR1 SEHNR and CDR2 FQNEAQ (reference sequence). As DNA, the CDR3 is TGTGCCAGCAGCCGCCAGGGGGCGGGAGATGGCTACACCTTC. Translation: CASSRQGAGDGYTF.

The chain links TRBV3-1 (or the pseudogene TRBV3-2) to TRBJ1-5, with 10 nucleotides matching TRBD1. The CDR3 is 17 amino acids. V shed 0 bases and J 5 bases; nucleotides not matched to a gene: 7. Germline V gene sequence: CDR1 LGHDT, CDR2 YNNKEL (reference sequence). CDR3 residues: CASSQDSSGQGHQPQHF. CDR3 coding DNA: TGTGCCAGCAGCCAAGACTCATCGGGACAGGGGCATCAGCCCCAGCATTTT.

This sequence joins TRBV4-1 and TRBJ1-1; 10 nucleotides line up with TRBD1. V was pared by 6 bases and J by 4 bases, with 8 bases of the junction left unmatched. The germline V gene has CDR1 MGHRA and CDR2 YSYEKL. The CDR3 covers 15 residues. The CDR3 region is CASRPSGQGGTEAFF. As DNA, the CDR3 is TGCGCCAGCAGGCCCTCAGGACAGGGGGGCACTGAAGCTTTCTTT.

The sample holds one count of this clone. The V call is TRBV6-1, the J call TRBJ1-1, with D possibly being TRBD1 (5 bases). Germline V gene sequence: CDR1 MNHNS, CDR2 SASEGT. The CDR3 contains 13 residues. With 5 bases removed from V and 6 bases from J, the gap between germline ends came to 13 bases. The CDR3 protein is CASSTGGYAEAFF. For the CDR3, the DNA is TGTGCCAGCAGTACCGGGGGGTATGCTGAAGCTTTCTTT.